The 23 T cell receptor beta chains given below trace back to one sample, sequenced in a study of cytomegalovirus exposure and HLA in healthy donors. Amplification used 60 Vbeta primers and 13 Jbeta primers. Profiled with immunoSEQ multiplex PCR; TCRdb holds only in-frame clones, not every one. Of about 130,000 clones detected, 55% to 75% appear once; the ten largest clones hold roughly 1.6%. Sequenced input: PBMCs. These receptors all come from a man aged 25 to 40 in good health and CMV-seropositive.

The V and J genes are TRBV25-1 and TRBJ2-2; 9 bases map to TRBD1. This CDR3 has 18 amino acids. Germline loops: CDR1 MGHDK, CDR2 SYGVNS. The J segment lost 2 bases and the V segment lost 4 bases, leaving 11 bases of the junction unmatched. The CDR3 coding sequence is TGTGCCAGCAGTGGGCGGACAGAGGACAGGGGAAACACCGGGGAGCTGTTTTTT. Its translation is CASSGRTEDRGNTGELFF.

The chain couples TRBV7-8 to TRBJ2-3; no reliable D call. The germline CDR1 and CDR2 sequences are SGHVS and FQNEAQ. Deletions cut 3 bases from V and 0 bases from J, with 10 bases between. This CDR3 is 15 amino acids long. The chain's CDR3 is CASSFGHTSTDTQYF. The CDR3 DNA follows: TGTGCCAGCAGCTTTGGGCACACAAGCACAGATACGCAGTATTTT.

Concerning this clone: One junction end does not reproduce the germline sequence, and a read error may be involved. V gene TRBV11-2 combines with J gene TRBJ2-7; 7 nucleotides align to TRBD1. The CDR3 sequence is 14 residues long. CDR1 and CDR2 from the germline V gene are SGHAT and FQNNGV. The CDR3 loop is CASSLATGSSEQYF. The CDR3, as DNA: TGTGCCAGCAGCTTAGCGACAGGGTCCTCCGAGCAGTACTTC.

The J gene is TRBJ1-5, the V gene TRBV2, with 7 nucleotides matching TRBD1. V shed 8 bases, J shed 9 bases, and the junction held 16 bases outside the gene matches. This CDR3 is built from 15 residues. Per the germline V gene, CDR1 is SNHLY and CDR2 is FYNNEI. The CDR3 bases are TGTGCCAGCGAAGATGGCACAGGGGCTTTCCGGCCCCAGCATTTT. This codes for CASEDGTGAFRPQHF. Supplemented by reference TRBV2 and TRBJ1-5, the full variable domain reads EPEVTQTPSHQVTQMGQEVILRCVPISNHLYFYWYRQILGQKVEFLVSFYNNEISEKSEIFDDQFSVERPDGSNFTLKIRSTKLEDSAMYFCASEDGTGAFRPQHFGDGTRLSIL.

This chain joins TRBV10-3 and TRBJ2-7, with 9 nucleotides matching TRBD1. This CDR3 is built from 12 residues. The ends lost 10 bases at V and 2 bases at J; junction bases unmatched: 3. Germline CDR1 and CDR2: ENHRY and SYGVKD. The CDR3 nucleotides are TGTGCCACTCGACAGGGGGCCTACGAGCAGTACTTC. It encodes CATRQGAYEQYF.

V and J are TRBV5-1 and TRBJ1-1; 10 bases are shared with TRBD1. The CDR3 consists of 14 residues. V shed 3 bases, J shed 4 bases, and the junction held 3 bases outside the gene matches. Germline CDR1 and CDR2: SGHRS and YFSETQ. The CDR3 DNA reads TGCGCCAGCAGCTGGGGACAGGGGAGCACTGAAGCTTTCTTT. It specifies CASSWGQGSTEAFF. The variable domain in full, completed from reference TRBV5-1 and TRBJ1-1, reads KAGVTQTPRYLIKTRGQQVTLSCSPISGHRSVSWYQQTPGQGLQFLFEYFSETQRNKGNFPGRFSGRQFSNSRSEMNVSTLELGDSALYLCASSWGQGSTEAFFGQGTRLTVV.

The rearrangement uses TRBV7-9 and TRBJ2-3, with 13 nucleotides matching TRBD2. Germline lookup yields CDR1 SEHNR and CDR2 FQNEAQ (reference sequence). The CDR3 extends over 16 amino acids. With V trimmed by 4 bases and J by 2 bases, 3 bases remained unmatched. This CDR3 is CASSSGLAGYTDTQYF. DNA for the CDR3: TGTGCCAGCAGCTCGGGACTAGCGGGATACACAGATACGCAGTATTTT.

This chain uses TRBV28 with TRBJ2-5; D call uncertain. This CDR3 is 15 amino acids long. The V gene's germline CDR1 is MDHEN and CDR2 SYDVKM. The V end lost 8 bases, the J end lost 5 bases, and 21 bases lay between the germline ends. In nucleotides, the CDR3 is TGTGCCAGCGTTATCAACTATGACTCCCGGGAGACCCAGTACTTC. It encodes CASVINYDSRETQYF.

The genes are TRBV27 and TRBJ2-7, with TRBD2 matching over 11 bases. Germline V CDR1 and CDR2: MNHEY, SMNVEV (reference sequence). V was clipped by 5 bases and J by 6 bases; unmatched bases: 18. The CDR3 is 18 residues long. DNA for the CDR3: TGTGCCAGCAGTGCGGGACTAGCGGAGTCATTCCGTCTCTCCGAGCAGTACTTC. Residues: CASSAGLAESFRLSEQYF.

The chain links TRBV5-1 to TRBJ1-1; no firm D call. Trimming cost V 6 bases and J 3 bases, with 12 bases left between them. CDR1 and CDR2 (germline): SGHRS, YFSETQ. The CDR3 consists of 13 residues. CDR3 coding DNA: TGCGCCAGCAAGCACGGGGAGGACACTGAAGCTTTCTTT. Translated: CASKHGEDTEAFF.

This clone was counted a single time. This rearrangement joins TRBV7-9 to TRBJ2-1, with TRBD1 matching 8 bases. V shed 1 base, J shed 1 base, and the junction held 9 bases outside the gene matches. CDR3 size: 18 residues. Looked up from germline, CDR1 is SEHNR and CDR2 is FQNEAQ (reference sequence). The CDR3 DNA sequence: TGTGCCAGCAGCTTAGGCTTAGACAGGGGTGCATCCTACAATGAGCAGTTCTTC. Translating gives CASSLGLDRGASYNEQFF.

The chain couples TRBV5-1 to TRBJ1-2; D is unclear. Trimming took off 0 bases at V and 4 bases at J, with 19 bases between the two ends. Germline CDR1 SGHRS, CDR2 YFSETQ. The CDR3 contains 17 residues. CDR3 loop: CASSLVSGRHSAYGYTF. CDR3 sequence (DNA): TGCGCCAGCAGCTTGGTTTCCGGTAGACACAGTGCCTATGGCTACACCTTC. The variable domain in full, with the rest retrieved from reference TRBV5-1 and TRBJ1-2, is KAGVTQTPRYLIKTRGQQVTLSCSPISGHRSVSWYQQTPGQGLQFLFEYFSETQRNKGNFPGRFSGRQFSNSRSEMNVSTLELGDSALYLCASSLVSGRHSAYGYTFGSGTRLTVV.

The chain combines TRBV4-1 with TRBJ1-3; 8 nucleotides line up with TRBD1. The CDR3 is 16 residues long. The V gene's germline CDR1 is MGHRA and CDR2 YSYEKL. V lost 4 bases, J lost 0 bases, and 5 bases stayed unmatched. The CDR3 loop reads CASSRAGGHSGNTIYF. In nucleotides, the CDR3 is TGCGCCAGCAGCCGGGCAGGGGGCCACTCTGGAAACACCATATATTTT.

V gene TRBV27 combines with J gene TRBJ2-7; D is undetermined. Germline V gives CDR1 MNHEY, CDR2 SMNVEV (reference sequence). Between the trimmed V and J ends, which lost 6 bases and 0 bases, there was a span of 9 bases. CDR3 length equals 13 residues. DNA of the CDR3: TGTGCCAGCAGCTACAGTGGCTCCTACGAGCAGTACTTC. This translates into CASSYSGSYEQYF.

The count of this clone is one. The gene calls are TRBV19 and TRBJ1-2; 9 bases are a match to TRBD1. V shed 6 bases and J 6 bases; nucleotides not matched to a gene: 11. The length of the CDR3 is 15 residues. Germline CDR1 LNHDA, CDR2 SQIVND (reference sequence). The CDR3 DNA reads TGTGCCAGTAGGTTAATCCTGGGACAGGGAAATGGCTACACCTTC. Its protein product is CASRLILGQGNGYTF.

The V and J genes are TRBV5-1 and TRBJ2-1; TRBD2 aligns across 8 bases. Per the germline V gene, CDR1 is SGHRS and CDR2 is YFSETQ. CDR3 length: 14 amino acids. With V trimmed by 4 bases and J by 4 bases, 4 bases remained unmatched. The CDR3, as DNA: TGCGCCAGCAGCCGGCCTAGCGGGTACAATGAGCAGTTCTTC. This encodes CASSRPSGYNEQFF.

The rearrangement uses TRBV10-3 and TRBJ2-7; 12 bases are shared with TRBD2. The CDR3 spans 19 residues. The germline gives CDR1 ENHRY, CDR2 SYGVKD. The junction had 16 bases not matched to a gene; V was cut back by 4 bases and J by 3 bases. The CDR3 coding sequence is TGTGCCATCAGTGCGGCTAGCGGGAGGGCCTCGGGTTTAAACTACGAGCAGTACTTC. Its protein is CAISAASGRASGLNYEQYF.

CDR3 region: CASSVPPWTVIETQYF. CDR3 nucleotides: TGTGCCAGCAGTGTCCCACCCTGGACAGTTATAGAGACCCAGTACTTC. The chain has TRBV2 and TRBJ2-5; D is possibly TRBD1 (6 bases). Germline lookup yields CDR1 SNHLY and CDR2 FYNNEI. V dropped 4 bases and J dropped 4 bases, with 19 bases sitting between them. This CDR3 comprises 16 residues.

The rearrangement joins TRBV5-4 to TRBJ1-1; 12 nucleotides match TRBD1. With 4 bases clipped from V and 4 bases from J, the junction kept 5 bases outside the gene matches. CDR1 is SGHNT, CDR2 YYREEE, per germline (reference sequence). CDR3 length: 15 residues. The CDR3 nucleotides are TGTGCCAGCAGCCCGGGACAGGGGGCAATCACTGAAGCTTTCTTT. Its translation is CASSPGQGAITEAFF.

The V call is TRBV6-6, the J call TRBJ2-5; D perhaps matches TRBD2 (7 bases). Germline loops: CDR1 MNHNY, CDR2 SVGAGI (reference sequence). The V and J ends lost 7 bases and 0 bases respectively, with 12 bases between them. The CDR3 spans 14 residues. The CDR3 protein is CASKEGGDQETQYF. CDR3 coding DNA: TGTGCCAGCAAGGAAGGGGGGGACCAAGAGACCCAGTACTTC.

CDR3 sequence (DNA): TGTGCCAGCTCACCAGTCCCTAGTCGCAACGAGCAGTACTTC. Protein product: CASSPVPSRNEQYF. The V and J genes are TRBV18 and TRBJ2-7; no definite D call. The CDR3 contains 14 residues. Germline V gene sequence: CDR1 KGHSH, CDR2 LQKENI. V was trimmed by 2 bases and J by 5 bases, leaving 13 bases between them.

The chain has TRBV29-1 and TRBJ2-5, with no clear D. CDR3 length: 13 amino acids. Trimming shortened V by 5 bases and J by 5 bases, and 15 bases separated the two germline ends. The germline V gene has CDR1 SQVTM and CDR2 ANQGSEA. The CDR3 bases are TGCAGCGTTCTAGTCCGGGTTGGGGAGACCCAGTACTTC. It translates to CSVLVRVGETQYF.

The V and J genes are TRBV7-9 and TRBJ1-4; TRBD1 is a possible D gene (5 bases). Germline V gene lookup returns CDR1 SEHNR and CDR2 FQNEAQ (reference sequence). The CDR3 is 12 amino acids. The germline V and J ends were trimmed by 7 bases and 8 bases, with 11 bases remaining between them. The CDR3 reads CASNWGEEKLFF. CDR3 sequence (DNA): TGTGCCAGCAACTGGGGGGAGGAAAAACTGTTTTTT. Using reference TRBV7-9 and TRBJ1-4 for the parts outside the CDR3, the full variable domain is DTGVSQNPRHKITKRGQNVTFRCDPISEHNRLYWYRQTLGQGPEFLTYFQNEAQLEKSRLLSDRFSAERPKGSFSTLEIQRTEQGDSAMYLCASNWGEEKLFFGSGTQLSVL.